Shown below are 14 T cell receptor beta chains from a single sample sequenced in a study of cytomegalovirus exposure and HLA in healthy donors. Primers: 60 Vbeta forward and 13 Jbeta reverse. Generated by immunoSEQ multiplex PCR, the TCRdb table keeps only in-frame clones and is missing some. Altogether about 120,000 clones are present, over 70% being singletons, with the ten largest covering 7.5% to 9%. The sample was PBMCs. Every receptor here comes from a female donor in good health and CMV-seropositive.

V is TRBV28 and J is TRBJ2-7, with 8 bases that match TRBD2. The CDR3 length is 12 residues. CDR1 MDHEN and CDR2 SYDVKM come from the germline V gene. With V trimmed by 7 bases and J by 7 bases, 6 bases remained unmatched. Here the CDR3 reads CASNSGTREQYF. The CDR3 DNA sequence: TGTGCCAGCAATTCAGGGACTAGAGAGCAGTACTTC.

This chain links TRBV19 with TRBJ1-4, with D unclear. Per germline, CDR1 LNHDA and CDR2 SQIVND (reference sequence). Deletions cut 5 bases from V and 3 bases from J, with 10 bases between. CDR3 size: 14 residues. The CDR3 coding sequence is TGTGCCAGTAGTCGGAGGGAAGCTAATGAAAAACTGTTTTTT. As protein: CASSRREANEKLFF.

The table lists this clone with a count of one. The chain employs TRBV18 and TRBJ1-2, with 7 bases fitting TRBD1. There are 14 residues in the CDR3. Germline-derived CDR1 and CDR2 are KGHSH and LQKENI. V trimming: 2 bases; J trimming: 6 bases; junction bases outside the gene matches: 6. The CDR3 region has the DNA TGTGCCAGCTCACCAGAGGGCAGGGGGAATGGCTACACCTTC. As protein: CASSPEGRGNGYTF. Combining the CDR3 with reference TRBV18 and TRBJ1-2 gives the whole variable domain NAGVMQNPRHLVRRRGQEARLRCSPMKGHSHVYWYRQLPEEGLKFMVYLQKENIIDESGMPKERFSAEFPKEGPSILRIQQVVRGDSAAYFCASSPEGRGNGYTFGSGTRLTVV.

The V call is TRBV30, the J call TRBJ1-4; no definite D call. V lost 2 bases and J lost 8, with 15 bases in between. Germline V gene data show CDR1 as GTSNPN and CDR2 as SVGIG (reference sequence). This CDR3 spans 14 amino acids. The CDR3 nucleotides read TGTGCCTGGAGTCTAGGGCCTAGAGGGGAAAAACTGTTTTTT. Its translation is CAWSLGPRGEKLFF. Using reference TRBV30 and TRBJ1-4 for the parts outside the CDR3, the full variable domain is SQTIHQWPATLVQPVGSPLSLECTVEGTSNPNLYWYRQAAGRGLQLLFYSVGIGQISSEVPQNLSASRPQDRQFILSSKKLLLSDSGFYLCAWSLGPRGEKLFFGSGTQLSVL.

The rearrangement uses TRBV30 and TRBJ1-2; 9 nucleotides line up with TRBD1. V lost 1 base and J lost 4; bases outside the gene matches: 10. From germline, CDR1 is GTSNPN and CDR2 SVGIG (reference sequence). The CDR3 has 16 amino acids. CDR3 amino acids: CAWSGGSGTGPYGYTF. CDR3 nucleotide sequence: TGTGCCTGGAGTGGGGGCTCGGGGACAGGGCCCTATGGCTACACCTTC.

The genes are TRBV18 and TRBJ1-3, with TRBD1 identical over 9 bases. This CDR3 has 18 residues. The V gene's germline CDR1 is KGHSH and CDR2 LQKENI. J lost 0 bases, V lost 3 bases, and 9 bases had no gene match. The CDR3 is CASSPMTGGLSSGNTIYF. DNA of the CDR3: TGTGCCAGCTCACCCATGACAGGGGGTCTTTCCTCTGGAAACACCATATATTTT.

Here the CDR3 DNA reads TGTGCCAGCAGCTCCCTGAGCGGCCAAGGGGAGCAGTACTTC. Translation: CASSSLSGQGEQYF. The chain links TRBV7-2 to TRBJ2-7; D perhaps matches TRBD2 (5 bases). The CDR3 consists of 14 residues. Germline V CDR1 and CDR2: SGHTA, FQGNSA. Trimming removed 4 bases at V and 7 bases at J, with 17 bases between.

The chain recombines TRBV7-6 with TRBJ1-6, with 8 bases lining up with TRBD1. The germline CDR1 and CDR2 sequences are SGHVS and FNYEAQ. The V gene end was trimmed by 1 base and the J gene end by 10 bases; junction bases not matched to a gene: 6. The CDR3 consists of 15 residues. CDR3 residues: CASSLGGRGLSPLHF. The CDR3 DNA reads TGTGCCAGCAGCTTAGGAGGCAGGGGGCTCTCACCCCTCCACTTT.

CDR3 DNA: TGCGCCAGCAGCGGACTGGCGGGACAGGGCGAATATGGCTACACCTTC. Its translation: CASSGLAGQGEYGYTF. The rearrangement joins TRBV5-1 to TRBJ1-2, with 9 bases aligning to TRBD1. Losses at the gene ends were 4 bases for V and 5 bases for J; bases not matched to a gene: 12. The germline gives CDR1 SGHRS, CDR2 YFSETQ. The CDR3 contains 16 residues.

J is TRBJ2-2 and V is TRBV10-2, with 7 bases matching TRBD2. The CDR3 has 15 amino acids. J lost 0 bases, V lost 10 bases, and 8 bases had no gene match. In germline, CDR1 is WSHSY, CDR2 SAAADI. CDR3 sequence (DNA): TGCGCCACCAACGGGGGGACCGCGAACACCGGGGAGCTGTTTTTT. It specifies CATNGGTANTGELFF.

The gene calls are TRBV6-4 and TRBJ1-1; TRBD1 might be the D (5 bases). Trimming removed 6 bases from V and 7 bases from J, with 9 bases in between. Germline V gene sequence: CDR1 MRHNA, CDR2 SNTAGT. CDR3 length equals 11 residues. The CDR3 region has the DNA TGTGCCAGCAGAGGGGCGGTTGAAGCTTTCTTT. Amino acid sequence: CASRGAVEAFF.

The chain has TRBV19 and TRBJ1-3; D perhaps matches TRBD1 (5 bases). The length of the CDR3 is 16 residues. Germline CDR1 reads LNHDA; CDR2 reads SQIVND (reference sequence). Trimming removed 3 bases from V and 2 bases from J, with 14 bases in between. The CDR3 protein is CASSILMGGAGNTIYF. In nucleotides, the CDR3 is TGTGCCAGTAGTATCCTAATGGGGGGAGCTGGAAACACCATATATTTT.

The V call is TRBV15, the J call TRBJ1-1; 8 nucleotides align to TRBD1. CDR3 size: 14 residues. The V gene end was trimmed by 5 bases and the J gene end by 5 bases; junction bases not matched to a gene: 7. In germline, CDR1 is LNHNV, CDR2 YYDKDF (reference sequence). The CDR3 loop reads CATSPGRGQTEAFF. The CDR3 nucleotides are TGTGCCACCAGCCCGGGCAGGGGGCAAACTGAAGCTTTCTTT.

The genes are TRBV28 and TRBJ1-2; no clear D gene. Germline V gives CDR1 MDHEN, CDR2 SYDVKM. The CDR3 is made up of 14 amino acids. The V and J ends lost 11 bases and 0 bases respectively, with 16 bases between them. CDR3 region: CACKGQTSNYGYTF. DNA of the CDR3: TGTGCCTGTAAAGGTCAGACATCTAACTATGGCTACACCTTC.